The 27 T cell receptor beta chains below were found in one sample sequenced in a study of blood T cell repertoires in COVID-19. This table comes from immunoSEQ multiplex PCR, and its TCRdb copy is limited to in-frame clones, with some not included. The top ten clones hold approximately 26% of a sample with 42,000 or so clones, approximately 73% of them seen once. Input material: peripheral blood. The receptors shown here come from a man at least 80 years old with acute or convalescent COVID-19.

The gene calls are TRBV6-1 and TRBJ2-1; D is unclear. The CDR3 consists of 13 residues. Deletions cut 7 bases from V and 0 bases from J, with 7 bases between. The germline CDR1 and CDR2 sequences are MNHNS and SASEGT. The CDR3 nucleotides read TGTGCCAGCATGGAGAGCTCCTACAATGAGCAGTTCTTC. Its protein is CASMESSYNEQFF.

This clone turned up a few times. The DNA of the CDR3 is TGCGCCAGCAGCATCGGGACAGGGCAAGGGGGAGAGACCCAGTACTTC. As protein: CASSIGTGQGGETQYF. The chain uses TRBV5-1 and TRBJ2-5, with 9 nucleotides matching TRBD1. Unmatched junction bases numbered 11, after V lost 4 bases and J lost 4 bases. The germline V gene has CDR1 SGHRS and CDR2 YFSETQ. This CDR3 comprises 16 residues.

V is TRBV5-5 and J is TRBJ1-2; maybe TRBD1 (6 bases). V was trimmed by 4 bases and J by 3 bases, leaving 16 bases between them. The V gene's germline CDR1 is SGHKS and CDR2 YYEKEE (reference sequence). This CDR3 spans 15 amino acids. The CDR3 coding sequence is TGTGCCAGCAGCGTCCAAACAGGGATATACTATGGCTACACCTTC. Translating it yields CASSVQTGIYYGYTF.

The rearrangement links TRBV7-9 to TRBJ1-5; 10 bases fit TRBD1. Germline V CDR1 and CDR2: SEHNR, FQNEAQ (reference sequence). V gave up 6 bases and J gave up 0 bases; unmatched junction bases: 14. There are 19 residues in the CDR3. Here the CDR3 reads CASSHWLGQGSNSNQPQHF. For the CDR3, the DNA is TGTGCCAGCAGTCATTGGTTGGGACAGGGGTCCAATAGCAATCAGCCCCAGCATTTT.

V gene TRBV29-1 combines with J gene TRBJ1-1; no definite D call. Trimming removed 4 bases at V and 1 base at J, with 10 bases between. This CDR3 is 13 amino acids long. Germline assignment: CDR1 SQVTM and CDR2 ANQGSEA. This CDR3 is CSVVRQANTEAFF. CDR3 coding DNA: TGCAGCGTTGTAAGGCAGGCGAACACTGAAGCTTTCTTT.

This clone was counted many times. The genes are TRBV7-9 and TRBJ2-7; 7 bases line up with TRBD1. Per germline, CDR1 SEHNR and CDR2 FQNEAQ (reference sequence). V shed 5 bases, J shed 3 bases, and the junction held 7 bases outside the gene matches. The CDR3 totals 14 residues. CDR3 amino acids: CASSRGAGGYEQYF. CDR3 DNA: TGTGCCAGCAGCCGTGGGGCAGGGGGCTACGAGCAGTACTTC.

The rearrangement uses TRBV29-1 and TRBJ2-1, with a possible D match to TRBD2 (6 bases). Per the germline V gene, CDR1 is SQVTM and CDR2 is ANQGSEA. V lost 4 bases to trimming and J lost 4 bases, with 11 bases between them. This CDR3 has 13 residues. The CDR3 region has the DNA TGCAGCGTTGGCCAAGGAGGGTACAATGAGCAGTTCTTC. The encoded protein is CSVGQGGYNEQFF.

CDR3 coding DNA: TGTGCCAGTAGTAGCTTTAGCGGCTACAATGAGCAGTTCTTC. Translation: CASSSFSGYNEQFF. The chain links TRBV19 to TRBJ2-1; D possibly corresponds to TRBD2 (6 bases). The CDR3 runs 14 residues. Germline V gene sequence: CDR1 LNHDA, CDR2 SQIVND (reference sequence). Trimming shortened V by 4 bases and J by 3 bases, and 10 bases separated the two germline ends.

CDR3 coding DNA: TGCAGCGTTACGGCAGACTCCACCGGGGAGCTGTTTTTT. Translation gives CSVTADSTGELFF. The J gene is TRBJ2-2, the V gene TRBV29-1; D is undetermined. Germline-derived CDR1 and CDR2 are SQVTM and ANQGSEA. Trimming stripped 5 bases from V and 4 bases from J, with 11 bases between. The CDR3 is made up of 13 amino acids.

The chain combines TRBV10-2 with TRBJ2-7; 7 bases are a match to TRBD1. There are 13 residues in the CDR3. Germline V gives CDR1 WSHSY, CDR2 SAAADI. The J segment lost 3 bases and the V segment lost 6 bases, leaving 5 bases of the junction unmatched. CDR3 in DNA: TGCGCCAGCAGGGGGACAGAGTTCTACGAGCAGTACTTC. Translated, it gives CASRGTEFYEQYF.

V is TRBV20-1 and J is TRBJ2-3; TRBD2 might be the D (6 bases). V shed 3 bases and J shed 6 bases, with 19 bases lying between them. Germline V gene sequence: CDR1 DFQATT, CDR2 SNEGSKA (reference sequence). The CDR3 contains 15 residues. This chain's CDR3 is CSASRDGSRGDTQYF. The DNA of the CDR3 is TGCAGTGCTAGTAGAGACGGTAGTCGGGGGGATACGCAGTATTTT.

The chain employs TRBV5-4 and TRBJ1-2; 9 bases are a match to TRBD1. V dropped 4 bases and J dropped 7; count of bases not matched to a gene: 8. The CDR3 is made up of 14 amino acids. The germline V gene encodes CDR1 SGHNT and CDR2 YYREEE (reference sequence). The CDR3 loop reads CASSTGQGRGGYTF. CDR3 DNA sequence: TGTGCCAGCAGCACGGGACAGGGTAGGGGTGGCTACACCTTC.

The chain joins TRBV7-9 to TRBJ2-5; the D gene is possibly TRBD2 (5 bases). The ends were cut back, 5 bases at V and 3 bases at J, with 13 bases in the middle. Germline V gene sequence: CDR1 SEHNR, CDR2 FQNEAQ (reference sequence). The CDR3 runs 14 residues. The CDR3 sequence is CASSLGRGEETQYF. In DNA form, the CDR3 reads TGTGCCAGCAGCCTAGGACGGGGTGAAGAGACCCAGTACTTC.

The chain couples TRBV7-2 to TRBJ2-1; 10 bases fit TRBD2. With 0 bases clipped from V and 5 bases from J, the junction kept 7 bases outside the gene matches. The germline CDR1 and CDR2 sequences are SGHTA and FQGNSA. This CDR3 has 17 amino acids. Here the CDR3 DNA reads TGTGCCAGCAGCTTAGCGTGGGGGACTAGCGAAAACAATGAGCAGTTCTTC. This encodes CASSLAWGTSENNEQFF.

The CDR3 bases are TGTGCCAGCAGCATAACCGGGACTAGCCAAGAGACCCAGTACTTC. Amino acid sequence: CASSITGTSQETQYF. The chain recombines TRBV9 with TRBJ2-5, with 8 nucleotides matching TRBD2. Germline V CDR1 and CDR2: SGDLS, YYNGEE. The CDR3 loop spans 15 amino acids. Trimming removed 4 bases from V and 1 base from J; junction bases left unmatched: 6. The whole variable domain, remainder taken from reference TRBV9 and TRBJ2-5, is DSGVTQTPKHLITATGQRVTLRCSPRSGDLSVYWYQQSLDQGLQFLIQYYNGEERAKGNILERFSAQQFPDLHSELNLSSLELGDSALYFCASSITGTSQETQYFGPGTRLLVL.

The chain joins TRBV28 to TRBJ1-4; possibly TRBD1 for D (6 bases). CDR3 length: 14 amino acids. Germline-derived CDR1 and CDR2 are MDHEN and SYDVKM. Deletions cut 2 bases from V and 8 bases from J, with 12 bases between. CDR3 coding DNA: TGTGCCAGCAGTTTACAGGGGTTCAGGGAAAAACTGTTTTTT. This codes for CASSLQGFREKLFF. The variable domain in full, with the rest retrieved from reference TRBV28 and TRBJ1-4, is DVKVTQSSRYLVKRTGEKVFLECVQDMDHENMFWYRQDPGLGLRLIYFSYDVKMKEKGDIPEGYSVSREKKERFSLILESASTNQTSMYLCASSLQGFREKLFFGSGTQLSVL.

J is TRBJ2-7 and V is TRBV23-1; tentatively, D is TRBD1 (6 bases). TRBV23-1 belongs to the ORF category, with a function that is uncertain. Trimming left V 8 bases short and J 1 base short, with 15 bases between. The CDR3 runs to 14 residues. The CDR3 DNA sequence: TGCGCCAGCCCCACCCTGACAGGTTCCTACGAGCAGTACTTC. Amino acid sequence: CASPTLTGSYEQYF.

The chain is built from TRBV10-3 and TRBJ2-2; weak D call: TRBD1 (5 bases). This CDR3 has 14 amino acids. Germline V gives CDR1 ENHRY, CDR2 SYGVKD. V dropped 2 bases and J dropped 6 bases, with 10 bases sitting between them. The DNA of the CDR3 is TGTGCCATCAGTGAGGGGCAAGGGGCCGGGGAGCTGTTTTTT. This encodes CAISEGQGAGELFF.

The rearrangement uses TRBV6-5 and TRBJ1-1; TRBD1 is a possible D gene (6 bases). CDR1 and CDR2 from the germline V gene are MNHEY and SVGAGI. V gave up 2 bases and J gave up 8 bases, with 12 bases separating them. This CDR3 has 13 amino acids. DNA of the CDR3: TGTGCCAGCAGTTACGAGGGGGTGGGGGAAGCTTTCTTT. Residues: CASSYEGVGEAFF.

The V gene is TRBV30, the J gene TRBJ1-1; 8 bases agree with TRBD1. The V gene's germline CDR1 is GTSNPN and CDR2 SVGIG (reference sequence). The CDR3 length is 13 residues. The V segment lost 5 bases and the J segment 1 base; nucleotides outside the gene matches: 3. CDR3 in amino acids: CAWVGTGNTEAFF. DNA of the CDR3: TGTGCCTGGGTAGGGACAGGGAACACTGAAGCTTTCTTT.

The chain is built from TRBV7-8 and TRBJ2-5, with 10 bases aligning to TRBD1. V lost 2 bases and J lost 5; bases outside the gene matches: 5. Germline CDR1 is SGHVS and CDR2 is FQNEAQ. The CDR3 totals 15 residues. This CDR3 reads CASSLRDRGGETQYF. As DNA, the CDR3 is TGTGCCAGCAGCTTAAGGGACAGGGGTGGGGAGACCCAGTACTTC.

V is TRBV19 and J is TRBJ1-5, with D perhaps matching TRBD1 (5 bases). The CDR3 contains 15 residues. CDR1 is LNHDA and CDR2 is SQIVND in the germline V gene (reference sequence). Trimming left V 6 bases short and J 0 bases short, with 12 bases between. In DNA, the CDR3 is TGTGCCAGTAGATTCGGGACTTATAGCAATCAGCCCCAGCATTTT. It translates to CASRFGTYSNQPQHF.

The chain carries TRBV5-4 and TRBJ2-1, with no clear D. The CDR3 runs 14 residues. V shed 0 bases and J shed 6 bases, with 10 bases lying between them. CDR1 is SGHNT and CDR2 is YYREEE in the germline V gene (reference sequence). This CDR3 reads CASSLELDSNEQFF. In DNA form, the CDR3 reads TGTGCCAGCAGCTTGGAGCTAGATAGCAATGAGCAGTTCTTC. The full variable domain, in which reference TRBV5-4 and TRBJ2-1 provide the parts outside the CDR3, is ETGVTQSPTHLIKTRGQQVTLRCSSQSGHNTVSWYQQALGQGPQFIFQYYREEENGRGNFPPRFSGLQFPNYSSELNVNALELDDSALYLCASSLELDSNEQFFGPGTRLTVL.

The CDR3 spells CASSYSEGDTIYF. The CDR3 DNA follows: TGTGCCAGCAGTTACTCTGAGGGGGACACCATATATTTT. The chain employs TRBV6-5 and TRBJ1-3; the D gene is possibly TRBD1 (6 bases). V shed 0 bases and J shed 8 bases, with 8 bases lying between them. The CDR3 contains 13 residues. CDR1 MNHEY and CDR2 SVGAGI come from the germline V gene.

The V call is TRBV6-1, the J call TRBJ1-2; 9 nucleotides agree with TRBD1. The CDR3 extends over 16 amino acids. The germline gives CDR1 MNHNS, CDR2 SASEGT. Trimming at V came to 3 bases and at J to 6 bases, leaving 11 bases not matched to a gene. In DNA form, the CDR3 reads TGTGCCAGCAGTGACACTATGGACAGGGGAGCGAATGGCTACACCTTC. Protein sequence: CASSDTMDRGANGYTF.

This sequence joins TRBV27 and TRBJ2-2; D is perhaps TRBD1 (7 bases). Germline V lookup: CDR1 MNHEY, CDR2 SMNVEV (reference sequence). The CDR3 is made up of 15 amino acids. Trimming removed 5 bases from V and 3 bases from J, with 13 bases in between. CDR3 nucleotide sequence: TGTGCCAGCAGTCGGAGGGGACAGTACACCGGGGAGCTGTTTTTT. Residues: CASSRRGQYTGELFF.

The chain couples TRBV6-6 to TRBJ2-5; 8 bases line up with TRBD1. CDR3 length: 13 residues. CDR1 MNHNY and CDR2 SVGAGI come from the germline V gene (reference sequence). Trimming removed 6 bases from V and 5 bases from J; junction bases left unmatched: 5. CDR3 residues: CASSRGPGETQYF. CDR3 sequence (DNA): TGTGCCAGCAGCAGGGGGCCGGGGGAGACCCAGTACTTC.